This T cell receptor beta chain was sequenced for a study of response to subunit inactivated influenza vaccine. The CDR3 runs to 13 residues. From germline, CDR1 is SQVTM and CDR2 ANQGSEA. V shed 7 bases and J shed 3 bases, with 15 bases lying between them. Comments on this clonotype: The antigen is unknown.

Study findings and constraints: Each seasonal influenza vaccination recruits few new T cells, the authors suggested.

TCRdb processed the RT-PCR reads anew with MiXCR; each CDR3 protein has one entry. The data hold about 310,000 distinct CDR3 sequences, with around a fifth observed a single time. The TCR comes from a man aged 45-69 years who received an inactivated influenza vaccine. The chain employs TRBV29-1 and TRBJ1-1; D is perhaps TRBD1 (6 bases). Specimen: PBMCs from blood, collected around 22 months after vaccination. The CDR3 DNA reads as TGCAGCGCAGGTTGGGGGGCTGACACTGAAGCTTTCTTT. Translation: CSAGWGADTEAFF.